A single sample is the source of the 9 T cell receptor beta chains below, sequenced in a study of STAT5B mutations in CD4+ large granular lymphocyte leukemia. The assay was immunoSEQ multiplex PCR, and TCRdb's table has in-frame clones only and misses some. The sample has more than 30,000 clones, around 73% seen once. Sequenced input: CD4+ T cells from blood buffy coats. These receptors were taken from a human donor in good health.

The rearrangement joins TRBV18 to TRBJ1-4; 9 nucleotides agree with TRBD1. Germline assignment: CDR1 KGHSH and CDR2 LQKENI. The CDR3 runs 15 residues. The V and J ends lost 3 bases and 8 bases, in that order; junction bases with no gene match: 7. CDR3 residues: CASSPGQGSNEKLFF. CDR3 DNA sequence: TGTGCCAGCTCACCGGGACAGGGAAGTAACGAAAAACTGTTTTTT.

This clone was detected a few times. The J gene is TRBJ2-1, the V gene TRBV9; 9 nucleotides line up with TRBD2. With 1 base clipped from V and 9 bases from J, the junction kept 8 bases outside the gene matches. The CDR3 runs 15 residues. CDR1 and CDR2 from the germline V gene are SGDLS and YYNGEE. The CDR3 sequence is CASSVNPSGVGEQFF. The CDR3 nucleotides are TGTGCCAGCAGCGTAAATCCTAGCGGGGTTGGTGAGCAGTTCTTC. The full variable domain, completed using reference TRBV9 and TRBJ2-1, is DSGVTQTPKHLITATGQRVTLRCSPRSGDLSVYWYQQSLDQGLQFLIQYYNGEERAKGNILERFSAQQFPDLHSELNLSSLELGDSALYFCASSVNPSGVGEQFFGPGTRLTVL.

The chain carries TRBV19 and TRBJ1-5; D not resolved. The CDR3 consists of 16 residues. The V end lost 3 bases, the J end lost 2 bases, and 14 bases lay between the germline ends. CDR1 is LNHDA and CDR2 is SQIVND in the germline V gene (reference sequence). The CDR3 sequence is CASSIGGSTGNQPQHF. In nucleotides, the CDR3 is TGTGCCAGTAGTATCGGAGGGTCGACGGGCAATCAGCCCCAGCATTTT. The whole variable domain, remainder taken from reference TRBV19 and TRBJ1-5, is DGGITQSPKYLFRKEGQNVTLSCEQNLNHDAMYWYRQDPGQGLRLIYYSQIVNDFQKGDIAEGYSVSREKKESFPLTVTSAQKNPTAFYLCASSIGGSTGNQPQHFGDGTRLSIL.

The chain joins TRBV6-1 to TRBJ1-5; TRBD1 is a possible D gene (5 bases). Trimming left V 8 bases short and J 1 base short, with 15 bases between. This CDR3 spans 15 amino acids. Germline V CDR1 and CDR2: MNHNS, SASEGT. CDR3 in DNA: TGTGCCAGCTCCCGGGTCCGGGACAGCAATCAGCCCCAGCATTTT. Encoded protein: CASSRVRDSNQPQHF.

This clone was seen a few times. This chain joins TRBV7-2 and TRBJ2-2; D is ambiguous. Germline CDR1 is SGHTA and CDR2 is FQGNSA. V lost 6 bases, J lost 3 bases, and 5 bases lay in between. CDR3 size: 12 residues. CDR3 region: CASRGHTGELFF. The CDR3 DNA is TGTGCCAGCAGGGGCCACACCGGGGAGCTGTTTTTT.

In DNA form, the CDR3 reads TGTGCCTGGAGTGTTTGGGGCGAGGGGGAGCTGTTTTTT. The encoded protein is CAWSVWGEGELFF. This chain joins TRBV30 and TRBJ2-2; tentative D call: TRBD1 (5 bases). The CDR3 is 13 residues long. CDR1 GTSNPN and CDR2 SVGIG come from the germline V gene (reference sequence). The germline V and J ends were trimmed by 0 bases and 8 bases, with 10 bases remaining between them.

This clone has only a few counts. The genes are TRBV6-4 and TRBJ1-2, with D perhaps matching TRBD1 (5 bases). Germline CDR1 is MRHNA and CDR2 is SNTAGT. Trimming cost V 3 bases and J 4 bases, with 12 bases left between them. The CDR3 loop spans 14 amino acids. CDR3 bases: TGTGCCAGCAGTGAATTTGAAGGGACCTATGGCTACACCTTC. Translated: CASSEFEGTYGYTF.

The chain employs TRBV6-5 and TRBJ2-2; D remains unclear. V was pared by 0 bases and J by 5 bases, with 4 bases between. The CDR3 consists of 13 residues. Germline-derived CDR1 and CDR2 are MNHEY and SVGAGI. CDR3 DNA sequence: TGTGCCAGCAGTTACTCGAGGACCGGGGAGCTGTTTTTT. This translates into CASSYSRTGELFF.

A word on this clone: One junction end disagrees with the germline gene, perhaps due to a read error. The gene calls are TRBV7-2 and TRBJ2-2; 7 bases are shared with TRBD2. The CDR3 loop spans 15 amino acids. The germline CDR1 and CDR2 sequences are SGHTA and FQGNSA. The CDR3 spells CASSLAAGDTGELFF. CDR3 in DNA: TGTGCCAGCAGCCTAGCGGCGGGGGACACCGGGGAGCTGTTTTTT.